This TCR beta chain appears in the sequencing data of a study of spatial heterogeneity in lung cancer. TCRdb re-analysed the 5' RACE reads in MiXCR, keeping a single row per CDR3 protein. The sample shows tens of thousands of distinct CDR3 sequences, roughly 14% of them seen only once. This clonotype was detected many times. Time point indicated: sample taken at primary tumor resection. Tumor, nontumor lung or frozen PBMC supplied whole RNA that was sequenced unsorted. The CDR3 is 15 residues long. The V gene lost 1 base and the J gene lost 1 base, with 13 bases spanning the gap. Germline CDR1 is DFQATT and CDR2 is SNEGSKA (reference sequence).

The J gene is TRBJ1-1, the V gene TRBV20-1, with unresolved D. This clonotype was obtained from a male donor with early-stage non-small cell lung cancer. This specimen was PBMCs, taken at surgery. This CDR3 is CSARGSGQPNTEAFF. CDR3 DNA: TGCAGTGCTAGAGGCTCTGGCCAGCCGAACACTGAAGCTTTCTTT.